Each of the 28 T cell receptor beta chains below was sequenced from the same sample in a study of blood T cells in healthy people across ages (dated by TCRdb to the mid-2010s). Library preparation employed 5' RACE. This sample was sequenced with an Illumina HiSeq 2500. A second roughly 7 to 11 cycle PCR used a sample-barcoded 5' primer and a J-beta primer mix. TCRdb applied fastp at Q25 and MiXCR to the public reads, then kept only in-frame beta chains. Identical CDR3 proteins give one entry, which carries the most common genes and DNA. The table for this sample lists about 780,000 distinct CDR3 sequences; around 24% of them were counted only once. Of the sample, over 2.5% falls within the top ten clones. This same sample was also part of a study on T cells of mothers and their children.

The sample consisted of blood. Every receptor here comes from a boy under 18 in good health.

This clonotype has only a few counts. V usage is TRBV9 and J usage is TRBJ1-4; weak D call: TRBD1 (5 bases). V shed 4 bases and J shed 0 bases, with 13 bases lying between them. Germline assignment: CDR1 SGDLS and CDR2 YYNGEE. The CDR3 totals 16 residues. CDR3 residues: CASSLPGGSTNEKLFF. Written as DNA, the CDR3 is TGTGCCAGCAGCCTACCGGGGGGTTCAACTAATGAAAAACTGTTTTTT.

The chain combines TRBV20-1 with TRBJ2-5; 11 nucleotides match TRBD2. Unmatched junction bases numbered 5, after V lost 6 bases and J lost 2 bases. Germline-derived CDR1 and CDR2 are DFQATT and SNEGSKA (reference sequence). This CDR3 has 14 amino acids. The CDR3 DNA is TGCAGTGCCTTTAGCGGGGGGGATCAAGAGACCCAGTACTTC. It codes for CSAFSGGDQETQYF.

The chain uses TRBV7-9 and TRBJ1-5, with 10 bases lining up with TRBD1. The length of the CDR3 is 17 residues. In germline, CDR1 is SEHNR, CDR2 FQNEAQ (reference sequence). The trim removed 5 bases at V and 2 bases at J, leaving 9 bases unmatched. Here the CDR3 reads CASSLGTGDVGNQPQHF. CDR3 in DNA: TGTGCCAGCAGCCTAGGGACAGGGGACGTGGGCAATCAGCCCCAGCATTTT.

This clonotype was observed a few times. V usage is TRBV2 and J usage is TRBJ1-6; the D is unclear. The germline CDR1 and CDR2 sequences are SNHLY and FYNNEI. Trimming cost V 3 bases and J 0 bases, with 6 bases left between them. The CDR3 is 15 amino acids. In DNA, the CDR3 is TGTGCCAGCAGTGACGGGAACTCCTATAATTCACCCCTCCACTTT. Protein product: CASSDGNSYNSPLHF. Complete variable domain (other parts from reference TRBV2 and TRBJ1-6): EPEVTQTPSHQVTQMGQEVILRCVPISNHLYFYWYRQILGQKVEFLVSFYNNEISEKSEIFDDQFSVERPDGSNFTLKIRSTKLEDSAMYFCASSDGNSYNSPLHFGNGTRLTVT.

This rearrangement joins TRBV6-5 to TRBJ2-7; 9 bases are a match to TRBD1. Trimming took 6 bases from V and 4 from J; bases not matched to a gene: 7. Germline V lookup: CDR1 MNHEY, CDR2 SVGAGI. CDR3 length: 14 residues. The CDR3 protein is CASSHTGGSYEQYF. As DNA, the CDR3 is TGTGCCAGCAGCCACACAGGGGGCAGTTACGAGCAGTACTTC.

This clonotype showed up just a few times. The chain is built from TRBV20-1 and TRBJ2-1, with a possible D match to TRBD2 (6 bases). This CDR3 is 14 amino acids long. Germline CDR1 DFQATT, CDR2 SNEGSKA (reference sequence). Trimming cost V 5 bases and J 2 bases, with 13 bases left between them. The CDR3 DNA reads as TGCAGTGCTCGAAGCCGGACTACCTACAATGAGCAGTTCTTC. Translation: CSARSRTTYNEQFF.

This CDR3 is CSAGERVSNQPQHF. CDR3 coding DNA: TGCAGTGCGGGAGAGAGGGTGAGCAATCAGCCCCAGCATTTT. V is TRBV20-1 and J is TRBJ1-5; no firm D call. V lost 6 bases and J 1 base, leaving 13 bases between the germline ends. This CDR3 region has 14 residues. Germline CDR1 is DFQATT and CDR2 is SNEGSKA (reference sequence).

Many counts were recorded for this clonotype. The chain joins TRBV12-3 or TRBV12-4 to TRBJ1-1; no definite D call. V dropped 6 bases and J dropped 5 bases, with 13 bases sitting between them. The CDR3 has 13 residues. The CDR3 loop is CASSTASGTEAFF. The CDR3 DNA is TGTGCCAGCAGCACCGCCAGCGGTACTGAAGCTTTCTTT.

The chain recombines TRBV20-1 with TRBJ2-1; 15 bases line up with TRBD2. V lost 6 bases to trimming and J lost 0 bases; unmatched junction nucleotides: 6. Germline loops: CDR1 DFQATT, CDR2 SNEGSKA (reference sequence). The CDR3 is made up of 17 amino acids. The CDR3 sequence is CSAPGLAGGNSYNEQFF. The CDR3 DNA is TGCAGTGCCCCGGGACTAGCGGGGGGAAACTCCTACAATGAGCAGTTCTTC.

This clonotype was counted only a few times. This chain joins TRBV7-3 and TRBJ2-1, with 11 bases matching TRBD2. The V and J ends lost 6 bases and 9 bases, in that order; junction bases with no gene match: 7. The CDR3 sequence is 14 residues long. Germline V lookup: CDR1 SGHTA, CDR2 FQGTGA. CDR3 sequence: CASRNSGGAGEQFF. DNA for the CDR3: TGTGCCAGCAGAAATAGCGGGGGGGCTGGTGAGCAGTTCTTC.

The chain employs TRBV10-3 and TRBJ2-5; tentative D call: TRBD2 (6 bases). This CDR3 is built from 16 residues. Germline V gene sequence: CDR1 ENHRY, CDR2 SYGVKD. The germline V and J ends were trimmed by 8 bases and 1 base, with 20 bases remaining between them. CDR3: CAIAGLPVSSQETQYF. CDR3 in DNA: TGTGCCATCGCGGGACTTCCTGTGAGTTCCCAAGAGACCCAGTACTTC.

The V gene is TRBV7-9, the J gene TRBJ2-7; D is unresolved. Trimming took off 6 bases at V and 2 bases at J, with 20 bases between the two ends. This CDR3 has 16 amino acids. The V gene's germline CDR1 is SEHNR and CDR2 FQNEAQ (reference sequence). CDR3 amino acids: CASRPSSSAAAYEQYF. Written as DNA, the CDR3 is TGTGCCAGCAGGCCCTCCTCATCGGCAGCTGCCTACGAGCAGTACTTC.

CDR3 sequence: CARTVFGRTGGTQYF. The CDR3 region has the DNA TGTGCCCGCACAGTATTCGGCCGTACAGGGGGGACCCAGTACTTC. V is TRBV6-6 and J is TRBJ2-5, with TRBD1 identical over 8 bases. The V segment lost 11 bases and the J segment 7 bases; nucleotides outside the gene matches: 18. The CDR3 consists of 15 residues. Germline CDR1 is MNHNY and CDR2 is SVGAGI (reference sequence).

This clonotype was detected a few times. This chain links TRBV28 with TRBJ2-5; D may be TRBD1 (7 bases). From germline, CDR1 is MDHEN and CDR2 SYDVKM. This CDR3 contains 15 residues. The V and J ends lost 3 bases and 9 bases respectively, with 20 bases between them. CDR3 DNA sequence: TGTGCCAGCAGTTTTGGAGGGACTCGGCAGGGGGCCCAGTACTTC. Its translation: CASSFGGTRQGAQYF.

This clonotype has only one observation. The chain is built from TRBV20-1 and TRBJ2-7; 15 bases fit TRBD2. The CDR3 contains 17 residues. From germline, CDR1 is DFQATT and CDR2 SNEGSKA (reference sequence). Unmatched junction bases numbered 11, after V lost 0 bases and J lost 8 bases. The CDR3 region is CSARDRTSGGAGYKQYF. The CDR3 nucleotides are TGCAGTGCTAGAGATCGGACTAGCGGGGGGGCCGGGTACAAGCAGTACTTC.

The sample holds a few counts of this clonotype. The V and J genes are TRBV4-2 and TRBJ2-7; D may correspond to TRBD1 or TRBD2 (5 bases each). V dropped 4 bases and J dropped 3 bases, with 16 bases sitting between them. Germline-derived CDR1 and CDR2 are LGHNA and YNFKEQ. The CDR3 totals 15 residues. CDR3 DNA sequence: TGTGCCAGCAGCCGGGGGATTGGGGACGGCTACGAGCAGTACTTC. Its translation: CASSRGIGDGYEQYF.

This clonotype was counted a few times. V gene TRBV7-8 combines with J gene TRBJ2-1; D is possibly TRBD1 or TRBD2 (6 bases each). From germline, CDR1 is SGHVS and CDR2 FQNEAQ. V was clipped by 0 bases and J by 2 bases, with 14 bases between them. The CDR3 is 17 residues long. CDR3 in DNA: TGTGCCAGCAGCTTAGCGCAAGGGGGGTTCACCTACAATGAGCAGTTCTTC. The encoded protein is CASSLAQGGFTYNEQFF.

This sequence joins TRBV2 and TRBJ2-5; 10 bases map to TRBD2. Germline CDR1 and CDR2: SNHLY and FYNNEI. The CDR3 has 14 residues. V shed 7 bases, J shed 2 bases, and the junction held 4 bases outside the gene matches. The CDR3 sequence is CASIAGGFQETQYF. Written as DNA, the CDR3 is TGTGCCAGCATAGCGGGGGGCTTTCAAGAGACCCAGTACTTC.

The chain combines TRBV7-9 with TRBJ2-1; 7 bases are a match to TRBD2. V was pared by 5 bases and J by 0 bases, with 7 bases of the junction left unmatched. The CDR3 has 16 residues. Germline-derived CDR1 and CDR2 are SEHNR and FQNEAQ (reference sequence). For the CDR3, the DNA is TGTGCCAGCAGCCGAACCGGGGGGAGCTCCTACAATGAGCAGTTCTTC. It yields the protein CASSRTGGSSYNEQFF.

The rearrangement joins TRBV6-5 to TRBJ2-7; D uncertain. Per the germline V gene, CDR1 is MNHEY and CDR2 is SVGAGI. The CDR3 covers 16 residues. V dropped 2 bases and J dropped 0 bases, with 14 bases sitting between them. CDR3 DNA: TGTGCCAGCAGTTACCGGAAAGGCAGCCGCTCCTACGAGCAGTACTTC. It translates to CASSYRKGSRSYEQYF.

V usage is TRBV5-4 and J usage is TRBJ2-3; 8 bases fit TRBD1. After removal of 2 bases from V and 3 bases from J, the junction contained 2 bases not matched to a gene. This CDR3 has 14 amino acids. Germline loops: CDR1 SGHNT, CDR2 YYREEE (reference sequence). CDR3 loop: CASSFQGATDTQYF. In DNA form, the CDR3 reads TGTGCCAGCAGCTTTCAGGGGGCTACAGATACGCAGTATTTT.

Concerning this clonotype: Relative to the germline gene, one junction end is altered; a read error may explain this. The chain carries TRBV4-1 and TRBJ1-4; possibly TRBD1 for D (5 bases). Germline values: CDR1 MGHRA, CDR2 YSYEKL. The CDR3 spans 14 residues. The CDR3 region has the DNA TGCGCCAGCTGCCAAGGGCAGGGCGATGAAAAACTGTTTTTT. Protein sequence: CASCQGQGDEKLFF.

This clonotype showed up just a few times. The chain recombines TRBV20-1 with TRBJ2-5, with D tentatively TRBD1 (6 bases). V dropped 0 bases and J dropped 1 base, with 15 bases sitting between them. CDR1 is DFQATT and CDR2 is SNEGSKA in the germline V gene (reference sequence). The CDR3 has 16 amino acids. The CDR3 is CSARENLQGSQETQYF. CDR3 sequence (DNA): TGCAGTGCTAGAGAAAATCTACAGGGATCCCAAGAGACCCAGTACTTC.

This clonotype has only a few counts. The rearrangement joins TRBV5-1 to TRBJ2-7, with TRBD2 matching over 7 bases. The junction had 6 bases not matched to a gene; V was cut back by 0 bases and J by 6 bases. Germline CDR1 and CDR2: SGHRS and YFSETQ. This CDR3 has 14 residues. CDR3 bases: TGCGCCAGCAGCTTGGAGCTAGGGAGGGGCGAGCAGTACTTC. This translates into CASSLELGRGEQYF. The variable domain in full, with the rest retrieved from reference TRBV5-1 and TRBJ2-7, is KAGVTQTPRYLIKTRGQQVTLSCSPISGHRSVSWYQQTPGQGLQFLFEYFSETQRNKGNFPGRFSGRQFSNSRSEMNVSTLELGDSALYLCASSLELGRGEQYFGPGTRLTVT.

The V gene is TRBV20-1, the J gene TRBJ1-6; 7 bases match TRBD1. V lost 5 bases, J lost 8 bases, and 6 bases stayed unmatched. CDR3 length: 13 amino acids. The germline V gene encodes CDR1 DFQATT and CDR2 SNEGSKA (reference sequence). This chain's CDR3 is CSAQDRVDSPLHF. DNA of the CDR3: TGCAGTGCTCAAGACAGGGTGGATTCACCCCTCCACTTT.

This clonotype has a handful of counts. Relative to the germline gene, one junction end is altered; a read error may explain this. This sequence joins TRBV20-1 and TRBJ1-1; a weak D match, TRBD1 (5 bases). This CDR3 spans 12 amino acids. Looked up from germline, CDR1 is DFQATT and CDR2 is SNEGSKA (reference sequence). CDR3 bases: TGCAGTGCTCCGTCGGGGCACACTAAAGCTTTCTTT. Encoded protein: CSAPSGHTKAFF.

This clonotype was observed a handful of times. The V call is TRBV14, the J call TRBJ1-1; 7 bases fit TRBD1. The CDR3 runs to 12 residues. CDR1 and CDR2 (germline): SGHDN, FVKESK. V lost 0 bases, J lost 12 bases, and 4 bases stayed unmatched. This CDR3 reads CASSQDDRVSFF. In DNA, the CDR3 is TGTGCCAGCAGCCAAGATGACAGGGTTTCTTTCTTT. The full variable domain, completed using reference TRBV14 and TRBJ1-1, is EAGVTQFPSHSVIEKGQTVTLRCDPISGHDNLYWYRRVMGKEIKFLLHFVKESKQDESGMPNNRFLAERTGGTYSTLKVQPAELEDSGVYFCASSQDDRVSFFGQGTRLTVV.

The rearrangement joins TRBV2 to TRBJ2-5; no definite D call. V was shortened by 3 bases and J by 5 bases, with 10 bases between the two germline ends. The CDR3 runs to 13 residues. Germline V CDR1 and CDR2: SNHLY, FYNNEI. CDR3 sequence reads: CASSEVRGETQYF. In DNA, the CDR3 is TGTGCCAGCAGTGAGGTCCGTGGCGAGACCCAGTACTTC.